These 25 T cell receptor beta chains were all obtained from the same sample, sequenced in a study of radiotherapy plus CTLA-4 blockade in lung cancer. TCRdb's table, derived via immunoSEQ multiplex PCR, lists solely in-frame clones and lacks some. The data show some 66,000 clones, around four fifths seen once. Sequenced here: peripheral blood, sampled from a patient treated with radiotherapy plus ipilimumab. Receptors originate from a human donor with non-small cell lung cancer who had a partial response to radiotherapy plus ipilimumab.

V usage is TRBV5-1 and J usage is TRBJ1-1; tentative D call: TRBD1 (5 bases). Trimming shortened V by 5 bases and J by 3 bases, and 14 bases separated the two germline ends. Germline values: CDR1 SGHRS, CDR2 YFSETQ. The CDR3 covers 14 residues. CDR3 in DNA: TGCGCCAGCAGTCTTGGACAAAGATACACTGAAGCTTTCTTT. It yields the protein CASSLGQRYTEAFF.

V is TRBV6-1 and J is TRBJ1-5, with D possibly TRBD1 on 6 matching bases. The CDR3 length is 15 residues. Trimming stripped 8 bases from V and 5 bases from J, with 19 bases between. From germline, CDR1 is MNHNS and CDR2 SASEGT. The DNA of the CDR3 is TGTGCCAGCCGGGGGGGCGCGGATTCCTATCAGCCCCAGCATTTT. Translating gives CASRGGADSYQPQHF.

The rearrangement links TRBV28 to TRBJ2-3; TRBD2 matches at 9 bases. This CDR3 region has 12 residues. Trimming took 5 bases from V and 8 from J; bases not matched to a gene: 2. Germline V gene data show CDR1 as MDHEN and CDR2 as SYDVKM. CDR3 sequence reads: CASSLTSGTQYF. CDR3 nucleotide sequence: TGTGCCAGCAGTCTGACTAGCGGTACGCAGTATTTT.

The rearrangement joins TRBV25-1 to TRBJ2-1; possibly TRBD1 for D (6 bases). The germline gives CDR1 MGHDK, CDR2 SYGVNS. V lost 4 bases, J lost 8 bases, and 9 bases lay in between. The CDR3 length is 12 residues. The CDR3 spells CASSGRGDEQFF. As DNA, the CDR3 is TGTGCCAGCAGTGGCAGGGGAGATGAGCAGTTCTTC.

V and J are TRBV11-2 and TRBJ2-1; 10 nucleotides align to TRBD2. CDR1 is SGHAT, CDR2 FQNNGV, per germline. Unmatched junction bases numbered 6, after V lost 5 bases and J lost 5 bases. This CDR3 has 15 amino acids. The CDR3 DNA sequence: TGTGCCAGCAGCCCTTGGACTAGCGGAAACAATGAGCAGTTCTTC. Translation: CASSPWTSGNNEQFF.

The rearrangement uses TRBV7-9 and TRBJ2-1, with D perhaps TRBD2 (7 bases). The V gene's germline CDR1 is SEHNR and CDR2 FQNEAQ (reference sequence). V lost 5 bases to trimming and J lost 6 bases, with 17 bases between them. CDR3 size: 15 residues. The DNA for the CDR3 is TGTGCCAGCAGCCCCGGGGGCGGGGGCCCCAATGAGCAGTTCTTC. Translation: CASSPGGGGPNEQFF.

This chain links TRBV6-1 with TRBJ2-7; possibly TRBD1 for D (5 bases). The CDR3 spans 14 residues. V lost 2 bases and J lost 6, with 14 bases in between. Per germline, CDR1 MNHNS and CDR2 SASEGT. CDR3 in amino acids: CASSEFHRSSEQYF. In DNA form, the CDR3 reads TGTGCCAGCAGTGAATTCCACAGGTCAAGCGAGCAGTACTTC.

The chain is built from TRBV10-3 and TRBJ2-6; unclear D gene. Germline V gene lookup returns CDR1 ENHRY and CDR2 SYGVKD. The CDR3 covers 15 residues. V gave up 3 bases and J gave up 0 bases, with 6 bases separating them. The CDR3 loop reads CAISDPSSGANVLTF. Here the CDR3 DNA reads TGTGCCATCAGTGACCCGAGCTCTGGGGCCAACGTCCTGACTTTC.

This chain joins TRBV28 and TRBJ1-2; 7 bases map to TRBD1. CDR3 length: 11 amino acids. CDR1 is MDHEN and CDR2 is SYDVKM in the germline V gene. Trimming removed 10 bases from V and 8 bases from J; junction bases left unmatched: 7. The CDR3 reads CATQQGRGYTF. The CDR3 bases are TGTGCCACCCAACAGGGGCGGGGCTACACCTTC.

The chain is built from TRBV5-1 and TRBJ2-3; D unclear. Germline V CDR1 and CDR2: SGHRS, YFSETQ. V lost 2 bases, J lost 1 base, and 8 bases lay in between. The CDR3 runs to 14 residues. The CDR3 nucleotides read TGCGCCAGCAGCTTAAACGCAGGCACAGATACGCAGTATTTT. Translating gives CASSLNAGTDTQYF.

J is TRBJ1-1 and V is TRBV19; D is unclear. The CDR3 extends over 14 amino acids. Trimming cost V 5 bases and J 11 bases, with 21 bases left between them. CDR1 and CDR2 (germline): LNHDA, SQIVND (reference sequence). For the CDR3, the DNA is TGTGCCAGTAGTCCAACCCGCTCACCCGAGAACGCTTTCTTT. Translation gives CASSPTRSPENAFF.

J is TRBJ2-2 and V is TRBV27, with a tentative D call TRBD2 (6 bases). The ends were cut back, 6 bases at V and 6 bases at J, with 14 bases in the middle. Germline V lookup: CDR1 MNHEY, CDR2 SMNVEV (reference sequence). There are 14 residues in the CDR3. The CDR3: CASRNPGLAGELFF. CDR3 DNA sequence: TGTGCCAGCAGGAACCCGGGACTTGCCGGGGAGCTGTTTTTT.

Written as DNA, the CDR3 is TGCGCCAGCAGCCAAACCAAAGACAGGGTAGGGGAGAGTGAAAAACTGTTTTTT. It specifies CASSQTKDRVGESEKLFF. The V gene is TRBV4-1, the J gene TRBJ1-4; 7 bases agree with TRBD1. The CDR3 runs to 18 residues. V shed 2 bases and J 7 bases; nucleotides not matched to a gene: 16. Per germline, CDR1 MGHRA and CDR2 YSYEKL.

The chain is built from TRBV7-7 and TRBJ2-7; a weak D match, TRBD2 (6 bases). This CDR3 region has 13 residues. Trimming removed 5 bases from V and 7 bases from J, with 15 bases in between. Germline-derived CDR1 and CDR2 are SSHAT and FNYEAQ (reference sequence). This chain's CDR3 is CASSGGLTGEQYF. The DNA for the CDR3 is TGTGCCAGCAGCGGAGGGCTTACGGGGGAGCAGTACTTC.

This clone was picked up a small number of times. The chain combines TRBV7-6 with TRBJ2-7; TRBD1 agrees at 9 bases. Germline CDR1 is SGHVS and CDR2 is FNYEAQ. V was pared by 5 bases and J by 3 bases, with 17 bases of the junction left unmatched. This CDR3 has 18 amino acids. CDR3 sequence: CASSPRDRVFQEYYEQYF. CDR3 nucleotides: TGTGCCAGCAGCCCCCGGGACAGGGTTTTTCAGGAATACTACGAGCAGTACTTC.

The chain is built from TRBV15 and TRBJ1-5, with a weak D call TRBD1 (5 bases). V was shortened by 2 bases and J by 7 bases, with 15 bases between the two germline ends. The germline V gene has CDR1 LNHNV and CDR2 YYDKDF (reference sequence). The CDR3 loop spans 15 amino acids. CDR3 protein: CATSRSGGDGQPQHF. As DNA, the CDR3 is TGTGCCACCAGCAGATCGGGAGGGGACGGACAGCCCCAGCATTTT.

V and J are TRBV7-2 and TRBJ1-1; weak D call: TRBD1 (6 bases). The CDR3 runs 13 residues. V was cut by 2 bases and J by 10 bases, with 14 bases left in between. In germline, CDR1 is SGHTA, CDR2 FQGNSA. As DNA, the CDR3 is TGTGCCAGCAGCTTACAAAGGGGGGGTAGAGCTTTCTTT. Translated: CASSLQRGGRAFF.

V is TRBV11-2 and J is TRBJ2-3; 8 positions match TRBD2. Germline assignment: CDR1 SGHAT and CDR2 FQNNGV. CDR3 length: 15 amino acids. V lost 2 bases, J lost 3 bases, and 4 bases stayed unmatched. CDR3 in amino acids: CASSLRPSGTDTQYF. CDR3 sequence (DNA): TGTGCCAGCAGCTTACGACCTAGCGGGACAGATACGCAGTATTTT.

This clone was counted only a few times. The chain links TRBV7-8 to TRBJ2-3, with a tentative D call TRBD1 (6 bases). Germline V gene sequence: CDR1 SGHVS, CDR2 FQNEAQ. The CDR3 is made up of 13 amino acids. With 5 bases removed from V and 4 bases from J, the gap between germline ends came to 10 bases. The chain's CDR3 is CASSTDRADTQYF. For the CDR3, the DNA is TGTGCCAGCAGCACGGACAGAGCAGATACGCAGTATTTT.

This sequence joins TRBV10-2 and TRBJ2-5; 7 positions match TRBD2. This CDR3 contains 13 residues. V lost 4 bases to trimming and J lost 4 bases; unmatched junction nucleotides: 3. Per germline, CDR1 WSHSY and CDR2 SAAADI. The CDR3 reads CASSALAGETQYF. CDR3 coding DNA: TGCGCCAGCAGTGCTTTAGCGGGAGAGACCCAGTACTTC.

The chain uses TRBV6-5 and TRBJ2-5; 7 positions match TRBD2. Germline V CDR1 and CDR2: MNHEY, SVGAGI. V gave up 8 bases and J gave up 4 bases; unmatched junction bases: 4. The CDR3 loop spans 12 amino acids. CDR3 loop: CASGGEGETQYF. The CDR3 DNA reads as TGTGCCAGCGGAGGGGAGGGAGAGACCCAGTACTTC.

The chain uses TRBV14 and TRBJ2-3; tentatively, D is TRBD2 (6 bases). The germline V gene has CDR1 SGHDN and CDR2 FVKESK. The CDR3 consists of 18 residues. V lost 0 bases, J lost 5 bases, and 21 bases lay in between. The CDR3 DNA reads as TGTGCCAGCAGCCAAGAAGTGTTCGGCCGGCTCGGGGGAGATACGCAGTATTTT. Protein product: CASSQEVFGRLGGDTQYF. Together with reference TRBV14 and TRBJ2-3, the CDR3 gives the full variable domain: EAGVTQFPSHSVIEKGQTVTLRCDPISGHDNLYWYRRVMGKEIKFLLHFVKESKQDESGMPNNRFLAERTGGTYSTLKVQPAELEDSGVYFCASSQEVFGRLGGDTQYFGPGTRLTVL.

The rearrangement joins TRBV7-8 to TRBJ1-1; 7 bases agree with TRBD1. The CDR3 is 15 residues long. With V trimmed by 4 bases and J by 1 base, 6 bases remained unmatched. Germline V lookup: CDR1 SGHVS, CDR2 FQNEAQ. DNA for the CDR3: TGTGCCAGCAGCTCGGGACAGAGCGGGAACACTGAAGCTTTCTTT. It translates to CASSSGQSGNTEAFF.

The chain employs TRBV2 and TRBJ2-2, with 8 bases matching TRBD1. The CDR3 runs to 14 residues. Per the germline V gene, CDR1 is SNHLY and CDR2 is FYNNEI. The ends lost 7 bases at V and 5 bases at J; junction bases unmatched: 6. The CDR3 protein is CASISRTGTGELFF. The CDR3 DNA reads TGTGCCAGCATTAGTCGGACAGGGACCGGGGAGCTGTTTTTT.

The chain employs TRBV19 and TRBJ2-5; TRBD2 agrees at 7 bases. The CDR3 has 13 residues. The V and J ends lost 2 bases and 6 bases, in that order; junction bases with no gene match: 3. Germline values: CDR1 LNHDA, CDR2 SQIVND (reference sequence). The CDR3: CASSIRGVQTQYF. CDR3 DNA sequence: TGTGCCAGTAGTATACGGGGGGTACAGACCCAGTACTTC. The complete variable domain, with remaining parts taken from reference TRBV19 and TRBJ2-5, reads DGGITQSPKYLFRKEGQNVTLSCEQNLNHDAMYWYRQDPGQGLRLIYYSQIVNDFQKGDIAEGYSVSREKKESFPLTVTSAQKNPTAFYLCASSIRGVQTQYFGPGTRLLVL.